This TCR beta chain emerged from a study of tumor-infiltrating lymphocytes in primary liver carcinoma. General study findings and limits: Tumor tissue displayed a significantly greater top-250-clone fraction than blood (p = 0.039).

A remark on this clonotype: The antigen remains unidentified. The junction departs from the called germline gene at one end, perhaps through a read error.

Investigators took RNA and DNA out together from roughly 21-30 mg of unsorted bulk tissue. By surgical resection, the patients were treated for their primary liver carcinoma. Every tumor yielded five separate sampled regions. Germline V gene data show CDR1 as SGHAT and CDR2 as FQNNGV. The CDR3 has 17 residues. Production of TCR beta cDNA used 400 to 650 ng total RNA together with a constant-region primer. Researchers made the TCR beta libraries by running three nested multiplex PCR rounds with slightly modified ARM-PCR. For approximately 11 cycles apiece, the opening two PCR rounds ran with TRBV1-TRBV30 forward primers and a C-beta reverse primer. From the multiplex PCR reads, TCRdb called clonotypes with MiXCR, one entry per CDR3 protein. The sample lists approximately 76,000 distinct CDR3 sequences; 71% were seen once.

The receptor comes from a woman in her sixties or seventies with primary liver carcinoma and hepatitis B virus infection. Sequencing was carried out using liver tumor tissue from sampling region 4. Subset of the sample: tumor region T4, right-lateral pole. The V and J genes are TRBV11-2 and TRBJ2-1; 7 positions match TRBD1. The DNA of the CDR3 is TGTACCAGTAGCTTAACCCACGGTCAGGGGTACAGGGGTGAGCAGTTCTTC. Its protein is CTSSLTHGQGYRGEQFF.